A single sample is the source of the 24 T cell receptor beta chains below, sequenced in a study of blood T cell repertoires in COVID-19. The assay was immunoSEQ multiplex PCR, and TCRdb's table has in-frame clones only and misses some. This table has 140,000 or so clones, approximately 80% appearing once. The specimen sequenced was PBMCs or T cells enriched from blood (not recorded which). Receptors were obtained from a woman in her forties who had recovered from COVID-19.

V is TRBV7-9 and J is TRBJ1-4, with D possibly matching TRBD1 (5 bases). V was shortened by 4 bases and J by 2 bases, with 17 bases between the two germline ends. The CDR3 covers 17 residues. The germline gives CDR1 SEHNR, CDR2 FQNEAQ (reference sequence). The CDR3 DNA is TGTGCCAGCAGCTCCCCTGCGCAGGGTGATACTAATGAAAAACTGTTTTTT. Its translation is CASSSPAQGDTNEKLFF.

CDR3 bases: TGTGCCAGCTCACCCGCCGGCCAGGCCTACGAGCAGTACTTC. This translates into CASSPAGQAYEQYF. The chain combines TRBV18 with TRBJ2-7; no definite D call. Deletions cut 3 bases from V and 2 bases from J, with 11 bases between. Per germline, CDR1 KGHSH and CDR2 LQKENI. This CDR3 region has 14 residues.

The count of this clone is one. The genes are TRBV27 and TRBJ2-5, with 11 bases lining up with TRBD2. The V segment lost 5 bases and the J segment 5 bases; nucleotides outside the gene matches: 7. The CDR3 contains 15 residues. Germline V gene lookup returns CDR1 MNHEY and CDR2 SMNVEV (reference sequence). Here the CDR3 DNA reads TGTGCCAGCAGTGGGACTAGCGGTTTCGGGGAGACCCAGTACTTC. Its translation is CASSGTSGFGETQYF.

V is TRBV30 and J is TRBJ2-1; TRBD2 agrees at 14 bases. With 3 bases clipped from V and 7 bases from J, the junction kept 23 bases outside the gene matches. CDR3 length: 21 amino acids. Germline assignment: CDR1 GTSNPN and CDR2 SVGIG (reference sequence). The CDR3 loop reads CAWRRAGAPVGTSGRWNEQFF. In DNA, the CDR3 is TGTGCCTGGAGGAGGGCGGGGGCCCCTGTGGGGACTAGCGGGAGATGGAATGAGCAGTTCTTC.

The gene calls are TRBV13 and TRBJ1-4, with 9 nucleotides matching TRBD1. The CDR3 loop spans 14 amino acids. Germline CDR1 PRHDT, CDR2 FYEKMQ (reference sequence). The junction had 4 bases not matched to a gene; V was cut back by 3 bases and J by 8 bases. Here the CDR3 reads CASSFGQGREKLFF. In DNA form, the CDR3 reads TGTGCCAGCAGCTTCGGACAGGGGAGAGAAAAACTGTTTTTT.

The chain links TRBV7-9 to TRBJ2-5; D is perhaps TRBD2 (7 bases). Looked up from germline, CDR1 is SEHNR and CDR2 is FQNEAQ (reference sequence). The length of the CDR3 is 13 residues. V was trimmed by 6 bases and J by 5 bases, leaving 13 bases between them. CDR3 loop: CASRSGGDETQYF. The CDR3 coding sequence is TGTGCCAGCAGGTCGGGGGGCGACGAGACCCAGTACTTC.

The J gene is TRBJ1-4, the V gene TRBV6-2 or TRBV6-3; D might be TRBD1 (5 bases). Per germline, CDR1 MNHEY and CDR2 SVGEGT. The CDR3 is 14 residues long. V was shortened by 6 bases and J by 8 bases, with 16 bases between the two germline ends. This CDR3 is CASSIGAGGEKLFF. In DNA, the CDR3 is TGTGCCAGCAGCATTGGGGCCGGAGGGGAAAAACTGTTTTTT.

The gene calls are TRBV11-2 and TRBJ1-1, with 7 bases matching TRBD1. Germline V CDR1 and CDR2: SGHAT, FQNNGV. The CDR3 consists of 14 residues. V lost 4 bases and J lost 5; bases outside the gene matches: 7. The chain's CDR3 is CASSYSTQGTEAFF. CDR3 DNA sequence: TGTGCCAGCAGCTACTCGACACAGGGGACTGAAGCTTTCTTT.

The rearrangement links TRBV5-1 to TRBJ2-5; perhaps TRBD1 as D (5 bases). The CDR3 covers 14 residues. V was shortened by 3 bases and J by 5 bases, with 14 bases between the two germline ends. Germline V gives CDR1 SGHRS, CDR2 YFSETQ. CDR3 DNA sequence: TGCGCCAGCAGCTATCAGGGCGAACGGGAGACCCAGTACTTC. Its translation is CASSYQGERETQYF.

V and J are TRBV10-3 and TRBJ2-6; 7 nucleotides align to TRBD2. V gave up 11 bases and J gave up 2 bases; unmatched junction bases: 3. The CDR3 totals 13 residues. CDR1 is ENHRY, CDR2 SYGVKD, per germline. As DNA, the CDR3 is TGTGCCGCGGGAGTAGCTGGGGCCAACGTCCTGACTTTC. Translating gives CAAGVAGANVLTF.

Written as DNA, the CDR3 is TGTGCCAGCAGCTTGGACCCTAGCAGCAATGAGCAGTTCTTC. Translation: CASSLDPSSNEQFF. The rearrangement links TRBV5-6 to TRBJ2-1; tentative D call: TRBD2 (5 bases). V lost 0 bases and J lost 6, with 10 bases in between. Germline CDR1 and CDR2: SGHDT and YYEEEE. The CDR3 is 14 amino acids.

This chain joins TRBV13 and TRBJ2-2; 8 bases are shared with TRBD1. Germline V lookup: CDR1 PRHDT, CDR2 FYEKMQ (reference sequence). Germline trimming cut 5 bases from V and 6 bases from J; bases unmatched to any gene: 17. This CDR3 spans 18 amino acids. CDR3 DNA: TGTGCCAGCAGCGGAGCCCGTAGTCAGGGGGCGGAATCCGGGGAGCTGTTTTTT. Translation gives CASSGARSQGAESGELFF. Variable domain in full (rest from reference TRBV13 and TRBJ2-2): AAGVIQSPRHLIKEKRETATLKCYPIPRHDTVYWYQQGPGQDPQFLISFYEKMQSDKGSIPDRFSAQQFSDYHSELNMSSLELGDSALYFCASSGARSQGAESGELFFGEGSRLTVL.

The DNA of the CDR3 is TGTGCCAGCAGCACCGACACAGGAGCTTTCTTT. This encodes CASSTDTGAFF. The J gene is TRBJ1-1, the V gene TRBV21-1; the table's D gene call, TRBD1, was not cross checked with the DNA. TRBV21-1 is flagged as a pseudogene. This CDR3 spans 11 amino acids.

The chain has TRBV19 and TRBJ1-6, with TRBD1 as a possible D gene (5 bases). CDR1 and CDR2 (germline): LNHDA, SQIVND (reference sequence). V was cut by 8 bases and J by 7 bases, with 15 bases left in between. The CDR3 has 14 residues. CDR3 protein: CASPQGQGNSPLHF. The DNA for the CDR3 is TGTGCCAGTCCTCAGGGTCAGGGCAATTCACCCCTCCACTTT.

The table lists this clone with a few counts. The V gene is TRBV4-1, the J gene TRBJ2-4; 9 positions agree with TRBD2. Germline lookup yields CDR1 MGHRA and CDR2 YSYEKL. The CDR3 has 18 residues. V shed 4 bases and J 2 bases; nucleotides not matched to a gene: 12. CDR3 region: CASSRGSAGGRTKNIQYF. The DNA of the CDR3 is TGCGCCAGCAGCCGGGGATCAGCGGGGGGCCGGACCAAAAACATTCAGTACTTC.

The chain recombines TRBV7-8 with TRBJ2-1, with 8 bases aligning to TRBD2. There are 15 residues in the CDR3. Germline V gene data show CDR1 as SGHVS and CDR2 as FQNEAQ. V lost 5 bases, J lost 5 bases, and 8 bases stayed unmatched. CDR3 coding DNA: TGTGCCAGCAGCCTCCGGCTAGCGGGCAACAATGAGCAGTTCTTC. Protein product: CASSLRLAGNNEQFF.

CDR3 in DNA: TGTGCCAGCAGCCCCGGACTCCTGCTCGACTACGAGCAGTACTTC. This translates into CASSPGLLLDYEQYF. The rearrangement uses TRBV3-1 (or the pseudogene TRBV3-2) and TRBJ2-7; D is possibly TRBD2 (5 bases). Deletions cut 4 bases from V and 3 bases from J, with 16 bases between. Germline CDR1 LGHDT, CDR2 YNNKEL (reference sequence). There are 15 residues in the CDR3.

The chain links TRBV18 to TRBJ2-2; D not certain. CDR1 KGHSH and CDR2 LQKENI come from the germline V gene. Between the trimmed V and J ends, which lost 0 bases and 2 bases, there was a span of 10 bases. CDR3 length: 16 residues. For the CDR3, the DNA is TGTGCCAGCTCACCACCGGGCAGTGTCAACACCGGGGAGCTGTTTTTT. Protein product: CASSPPGSVNTGELFF.

The chain joins TRBV5-4 to TRBJ2-1; perhaps TRBD1 as D (5 bases). CDR1 SGHNT and CDR2 YYREEE come from the germline V gene (reference sequence). The CDR3 is made up of 14 amino acids. Trimming took off 2 bases at V and 6 bases at J, with 12 bases between the two ends. CDR3 DNA sequence: TGTGCCAGCAGCTTTGCCGCGCAGGGCAATGAGCAGTTCTTC. Encoded protein: CASSFAAQGNEQFF.

V gene TRBV5-6 combines with J gene TRBJ1-6, with 11 bases matching TRBD1. Per germline, CDR1 SGHDT and CDR2 YYEEEE. The CDR3 loop spans 15 amino acids. Trimming cost V 4 bases and J 11 bases; bases outside gene matches: 8. The CDR3 bases are TGTGCCAGCAGCGCGGGACAGGGGGACTGGGCACCCCTCCACTTT. Residues: CASSAGQGDWAPLHF. The complete variable domain, with remaining parts taken from reference TRBV5-6 and TRBJ1-6, reads DAGVTQSPTHLIKTRGQQVTLRCSPKSGHDTVSWYQQALGQGPQFIFQYYEEEERQRGNFPDRFSGHQFPNYSSELNVNALLLGDSALYLCASSAGQGDWAPLHFGNGTRLTVT.

This chain uses TRBV4-2 with TRBJ2-3, with TRBD2 matching over 7 bases. Germline V gene sequence: CDR1 LGHNA, CDR2 YNFKEQ. With V trimmed by 0 bases and J by 3 bases, 6 bases remained unmatched. This CDR3 is built from 16 residues. In DNA form, the CDR3 reads TGTGCCAGCAGCCAAGATCAGCGGGACTTGACAGATACGCAGTATTTT. This codes for CASSQDQRDLTDTQYF.

This chain links TRBV7-9 with TRBJ2-1, with D perhaps TRBD1 (5 bases). V was cut by 3 bases and J by 3 bases, with 9 bases left in between. The CDR3 extends over 14 amino acids. The V gene's germline CDR1 is SEHNR and CDR2 FQNEAQ (reference sequence). CDR3 loop: CASSLGRNYNEQFF. Written as DNA, the CDR3 is TGTGCCAGCAGCTTGGGGCGGAACTACAATGAGCAGTTCTTC.

The V and J genes are TRBV5-1 and TRBJ2-3; 9 nucleotides agree with TRBD1. Unmatched junction bases numbered 8, after V lost 4 bases and J lost 5 bases. The germline V gene has CDR1 SGHRS and CDR2 YFSETQ. CDR3 length equals 15 residues. The CDR3 spells CASSENRGLGDTQYF. The CDR3 nucleotides read TGCGCCAGCAGCGAAAACAGGGGGCTGGGAGATACGCAGTATTTT.

The rearrangement links TRBV9 to TRBJ2-7, with 9 bases identical to TRBD2. After removal of 0 bases from V and 2 bases from J, the junction contained 6 bases not matched to a gene. The CDR3 runs to 16 residues. The germline gives CDR1 SGDLS, CDR2 YYNGEE. The CDR3 protein is CASSVEGSGGTYEQYF. DNA of the CDR3: TGTGCCAGCAGCGTAGAGGGTAGCGGGGGAACCTACGAGCAGTACTTC.